A selection of T cell receptor beta chains follows, all from one sample in a study of cytomegalovirus exposure and HLA in healthy donors. The data were produced by immunoSEQ multiplex PCR, yet TCRdb's version contains in-frame clones alone and is incomplete. Of roughly 190,000 clones in the sample, 70% to 75% were seen once. The specimen was PBMCs. These receptors were collected from a young man in good health and CMV-seropositive. Both conserved end residues are part of each CDR3. A D gene is named only where the DNA matches it firmly. Expanded clones are given a class, and other clones once, few, many or no size at all.

NA | TRBD1 | TRBJ2-7 | TRBV7-2 | TGTGCCAGCAGCTCCTGGGGCGACAGGGAGGAGCAGTACTTC | CASSSWGDREEQYF
NA | TRBD2 | TRBJ2-7 | TRBV4-3 | TGCGCCAGCAGCCAGGTTTCTAGCGGGGGGCACTACGAGCAGTACTTC | CASSQVSSGGHYEQYF
few | TRBD2 | TRBJ2-7 | TRBV7-9 | TGTGCCAGCAGCCACCCTACACGGGAGGCCGGGGGCTACGAGCAGTACTTC | CASSHPTREAGGYEQYF
NA | NA | TRBJ2-7 | TRBV7-2 | TGTGCCAGCAGCCAGGTGGGCGGGATGGCCTCCGAGCAGTACTTC | CASSQVGGMASEQYF
NA | NA | TRBJ2-7 | TRBV7-9 | TGTGCCAGCAGCTTACCCCCGAGCGAGCAGTACTTC | CASSLPPSEQYF
NA | TRBD1 | TRBJ1-5 | TRBV10-1 | TGCGCCATCCGCCGCAGGGGGGAGCCCCAGCATTTT | CAIRRRGEPQHF
once | NA | TRBJ1-1 | TRBV7-3 | TGTGCCAGCAGCTTAATTCCAGGAAACACTGAAGCTTTCTTT | CASSLIPGNTEAFF
NA | TRBD1 | TRBJ2-5 | TRBV30 | TGTGCCTGGGGGGAAACAGGGGCCCAGTACTTC | CAWGETGAQYF
NA | NA | TRBJ2-7 | TRBV27 | TGTGCCAGCAGGATTACAGGGTACAACGAGCAGTACTTC | CASRITGYNEQYF
NA | NA | TRBJ1-1 | TRBV5-4 | TGTGCCAGCAGCCCCAAGTCCCGGGTTGAAGCTTTCTTT | CASSPKSRVEAFF
NA | NA | TRBJ2-3 | TRBV18 | TGTGCCAGCTCACCAAGGGAGCGCCTGGGTACAGATACGCAGTATTTT | CASSPRERLGTDTQYF
NA | TRBD2 | TRBJ2-3 | TRBV19 | TGTGCCAGTAGTATAACCACTAGCGGGGGAGCAACAGATACGCAGTATTTT | CASSITTSGGATDTQYF
NA | TRBD2 | TRBJ2-1 | TRBV13 | TGTGCCAGCAGCTTACGGGGTAGCGGGCGAGGGGATGAGCAGTTCTTC | CASSLRGSGRGDEQFF
NA | TRBD1 | TRBJ1-2 | TRBV18 | TGTGCCAGCTCCAGGGACAGGGTTGGTGGCTACACCTTC | CASSRDRVGGYTF
NA | TRBD2 | TRBJ2-7 | TRBV5-1 | TGCGCCAGCTTCGTAGGACTAGCGGGGGTCTACGAGCAGTACTTC | CASFVGLAGVYEQYF
NA | NA | TRBJ2-3 | TRBV19 | TGTGCCAGTAGTCCCTCAGGGGTAGGAGATACGCAGTATTTT | CASSPSGVGDTQYF
NA | TRBD2 | TRBJ2-2 | TRBV25-1 | TGTGCCAGCAGTGCGACTAGCGGCGCCACCGGGGAGCTGTTTTTT | CASSATSGATGELFF
once | TRBD1 | TRBJ1-1 | TRBV6-5 | TGTGCCAGCAGCGCACAGGGGACCACTGAAGCTTTCTTT | CASSAQGTTEAFF
NA | TRBD2 | TRBJ2-7 | TRBV15 | TGTGCCACCAGCTACCAGCGGGAGAGGTACGAGCAGTACTTC | CATSYQRERYEQYF
NA | TRBD1 | TRBJ1-2 | TRBV2 | TGTGCCAGCAGCCCGGACAGGGGAGGCTACACCTTC | CASSPDRGGYTF
NA | NA | TRBJ2-7 | TRBV28 | TGTGCCAGCACCCTCGGGGGGCGCGCCTACGAGCAGTACTTC | CASTLGGRAYEQYF
NA | NA | TRBJ1-1 | TRBV30 | TGTGCCTGGAGCCGGGGGGGTTTTAGATTCCCTGAAGCTTTCTTT | CAWSRGGFRFPEAFF
NA | NA | TRBJ2-6 | TRBV11-3 | TGTGCCAGCAGCCCAGGCACATCGGTAGTATCTGGGGCCAACGTCCTGACTTTC | CASSPGTSVVSGANVLTF
NA | NA | TRBJ1-1 | TRBV28 | TGTGCCAGCAGCTACGCACGAGGAGCTTTCTTT | CASSYARGAFF
NA | TRBD2 | TRBJ2-1 | TRBV19 | TGTGCCAGTGTGGGACTAGCGCACAATGAGCAGTTCTTC | CASVGLAHNEQFF
NA | TRBD1 | TRBJ2-7 | TRBV19 | TGTGCCAGTACCACCGGGACAGCCACCTACGAGCAGTACTTC | CASTTGTATYEQYF
NA | TRBD1 | TRBJ2-2 | TRBV2 | TGTGCCAGCAGTGCCACAGGGGGCCGAACCGGGGAGCTGTTTTTT | CASSATGGRTGELFF
NA | NA | TRBJ1-3 | TRBV18 | TGTGCCAGCTCACCAAGGACAGCCGGGGTCGCCACCATATATTTT | CASSPRTAGVATIYF
once | NA | TRBJ1-5 | TRBV18 | TGTGCCAGCTCACCATATAACAGGGAGGGAGGTCAGCCCCAGCATTTT | CASSPYNREGGQPQHF
NA | NA | TRBJ1-5 | TRBV19 | TGTGCCAGTAGTAATCCTATGAAAAGCAATCAGCCCCAGCATTTT | CASSNPMKSNQPQHF
NA | NA | TRBJ2-7 | TRBV28 | TGTGCCAGCAGTACAGGGTCGCAGAACTACGAGCAGTACTTC | CASSTGSQNYEQYF
NA | TRBD1 | TRBJ2-1 | TRBV6-5 | TGTGCCAGCAGTTACGGGCAGGGGGCTAGTTATGAGCAGTTCTTC | CASSYGQGASYEQFF
NA | TRBD2 | TRBJ2-2 | TRBV27 | TGTGCCAGCAGAAACAGACTAGCGGGGTTCACCGGGGAGCTGTTTTTT | CASRNRLAGFTGELFF
NA | NA | TRBJ2-1 | TRBV9 | TGTGCCAGCAGCGTAGGGGCCGGTAGCTCCTACAATGAGCAGTTCTTC | CASSVGAGSSYNEQFF
NA | NA | TRBJ1-4 | TRBV19 | TGTGCCAGTAGTATAGTCGGCGGGGGCGGTGAAAAACTGTTTTTT | CASSIVGGGGEKLFF
NA | NA | TRBJ2-5 | TRBV4-1 | TGCGCCAGCAGCCACGAAGACCGGGAGAGGGAGACCCAGTACTTC | CASSHEDRERETQYF
NA | NA | TRBJ2-5 | TRBV5-1 | TGCGCCAGCAGCTTATTGACCCAGCGAGAGACCCAGTACTTC | CASSLLTQRETQYF